The 2 T cell receptor beta chains presented below share a single source sample, sequenced in a study of radiation and T cells in renal cell carcinoma (dated by TCRdb to the early 2020s). The library was produced with the immunoSEQ multiplex PCR assay. TCRdb took this table from immuneACCESS and kept in-frame rearrangements with V and J called. Such tables lack part of the clones; where checked against another copy, unresolved V genes explain under half of the gap, and the rest is unexplained. The table for this sample lists 150,000 or so clones; 75% to 90% of them were counted only once. The leading ten clones occupy 20% to 25% of the sample. Per the publication, the time point label means: baseline pretreatment blood. The intended sense of this specimen's treatment or condition label: 15 Gy SBRT to primary tumor, nephrectomy 4 weeks later. Source: blood, taken from a patient whose treatment included radiotherapy and nephrectomy. These receptors all stem from a woman in her 50s with renal cell carcinoma.

This chain links TRBV5-1 with TRBJ2-7; D is unresolved. Trimming pared 5 bases from V and 3 bases from J, leaving 15 bases between. Germline CDR1 and CDR2: SGHRS and YFSETQ. CDR3 length: 14 amino acids. In DNA form, the CDR3 reads TGCGCCAGCAGGTCCCATCTGGGATTCTACGAGCAGTACTTC. This encodes CASRSHLGFYEQYF.

The chain combines TRBV30 with TRBJ2-7; the match to TRBD2 covers 7 bases. Per the germline V gene, CDR1 is GTSNPN and CDR2 is SVGIG (reference sequence). This CDR3 has 15 residues. V dropped 3 bases and J dropped 1; count of bases not matched to a gene: 9. The chain's CDR3 is CAWSGDYRLSYEQYF. The CDR3 bases are TGTGCCTGGAGCGGGGACTACCGTTTGTCCTACGAGCAGTACTTC.